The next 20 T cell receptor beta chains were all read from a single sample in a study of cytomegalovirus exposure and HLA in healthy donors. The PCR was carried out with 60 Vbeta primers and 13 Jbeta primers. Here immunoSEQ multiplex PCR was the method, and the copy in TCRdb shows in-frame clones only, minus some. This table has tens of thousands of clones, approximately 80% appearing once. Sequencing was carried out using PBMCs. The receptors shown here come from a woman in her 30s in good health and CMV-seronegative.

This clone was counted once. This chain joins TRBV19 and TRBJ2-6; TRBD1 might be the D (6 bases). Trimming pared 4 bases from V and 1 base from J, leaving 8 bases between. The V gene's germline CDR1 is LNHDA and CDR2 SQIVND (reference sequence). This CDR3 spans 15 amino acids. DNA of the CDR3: TGTGCCAGTAGTACTGGACAGTCTGGGGCCAACGTCCTGACTTTC. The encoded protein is CASSTGQSGANVLTF.

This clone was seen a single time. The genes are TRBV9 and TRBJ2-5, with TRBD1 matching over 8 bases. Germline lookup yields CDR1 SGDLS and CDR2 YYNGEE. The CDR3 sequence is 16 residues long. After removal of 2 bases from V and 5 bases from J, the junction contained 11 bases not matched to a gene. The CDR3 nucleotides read TGTGCCAGCAGCGTCTCCGGGACAGGACTATTCGAGACCCAGTACTTC. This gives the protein CASSVSGTGLFETQYF.

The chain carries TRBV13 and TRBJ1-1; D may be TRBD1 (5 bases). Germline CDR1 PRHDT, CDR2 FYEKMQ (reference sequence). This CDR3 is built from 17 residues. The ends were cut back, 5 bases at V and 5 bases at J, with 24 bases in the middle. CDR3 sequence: CASSISGIWGVKTEAFF. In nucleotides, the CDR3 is TGTGCCAGCAGCATTTCCGGGATCTGGGGGGTAAAGACTGAAGCTTTCTTT.

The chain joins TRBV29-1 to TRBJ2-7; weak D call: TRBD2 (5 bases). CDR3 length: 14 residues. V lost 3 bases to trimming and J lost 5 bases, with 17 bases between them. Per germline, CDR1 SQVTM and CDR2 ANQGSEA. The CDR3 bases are TGCAGCGTTGAGGTTGGGCGGGCTCCTGACGAGCAGTACTTC. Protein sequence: CSVEVGRAPDEQYF.

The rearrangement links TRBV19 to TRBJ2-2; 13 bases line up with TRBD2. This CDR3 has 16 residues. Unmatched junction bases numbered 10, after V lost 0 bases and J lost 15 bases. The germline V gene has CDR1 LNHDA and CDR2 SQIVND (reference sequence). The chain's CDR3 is CASSIDNVLAGGLVFF. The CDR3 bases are TGTGCCAGTAGTATAGACAACGTACTAGCGGGGGGGCTGGTGTTTTTT.

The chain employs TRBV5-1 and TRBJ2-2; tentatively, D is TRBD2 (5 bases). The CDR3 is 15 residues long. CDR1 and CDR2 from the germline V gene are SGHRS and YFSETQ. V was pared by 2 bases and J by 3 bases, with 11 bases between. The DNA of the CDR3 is TGCGCCAGCAGCTTTCTGGCCGGGGACACCGGGGAGCTGTTTTTT. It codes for CASSFLAGDTGELFF.

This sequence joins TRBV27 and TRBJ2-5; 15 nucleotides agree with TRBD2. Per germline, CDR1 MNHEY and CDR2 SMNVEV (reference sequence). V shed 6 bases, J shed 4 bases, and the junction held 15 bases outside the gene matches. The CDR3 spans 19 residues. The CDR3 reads CASSPTGLAGGMPGETQYF. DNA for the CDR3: TGTGCCAGCAGCCCTACGGGACTAGCGGGGGGAATGCCAGGAGAGACCCAGTACTTC.

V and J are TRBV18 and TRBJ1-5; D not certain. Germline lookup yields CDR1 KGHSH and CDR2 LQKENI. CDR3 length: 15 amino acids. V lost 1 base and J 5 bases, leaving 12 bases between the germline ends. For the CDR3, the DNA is TGTGCCAGCTCACCACAAGGGAGAAGGGATCAGCCCCAGCATTTT. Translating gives CASSPQGRRDQPQHF.

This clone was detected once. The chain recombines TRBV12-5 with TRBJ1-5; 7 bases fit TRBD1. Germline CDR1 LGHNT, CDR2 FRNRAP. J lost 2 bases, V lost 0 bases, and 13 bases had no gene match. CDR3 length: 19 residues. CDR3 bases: TGTGCTAGTGGTTTGGTACAGATAGGAGGGGGCGGGGGCAATCAGCCCCAGCATTTT. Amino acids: CASGLVQIGGGGGNQPQHF.

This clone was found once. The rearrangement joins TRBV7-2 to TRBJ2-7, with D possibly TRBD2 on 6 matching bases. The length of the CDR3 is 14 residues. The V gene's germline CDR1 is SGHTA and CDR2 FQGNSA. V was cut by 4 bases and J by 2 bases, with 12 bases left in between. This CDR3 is CASSYAGSAYEQYF. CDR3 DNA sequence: TGTGCCAGCAGCTACGCGGGGTCCGCCTACGAGCAGTACTTC.

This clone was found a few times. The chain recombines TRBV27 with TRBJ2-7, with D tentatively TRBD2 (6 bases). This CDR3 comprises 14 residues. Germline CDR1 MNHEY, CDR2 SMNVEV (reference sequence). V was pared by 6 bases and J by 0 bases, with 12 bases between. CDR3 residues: CASRPGTDSYEQYF. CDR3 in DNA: TGTGCCAGCAGGCCCGGGACTGACTCCTACGAGCAGTACTTC.

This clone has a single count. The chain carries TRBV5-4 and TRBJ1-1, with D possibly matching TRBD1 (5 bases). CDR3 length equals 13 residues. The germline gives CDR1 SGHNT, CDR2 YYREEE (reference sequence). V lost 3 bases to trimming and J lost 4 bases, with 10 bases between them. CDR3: CASSYERGTEAFF. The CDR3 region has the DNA TGTGCCAGCAGCTACGAAAGGGGCACTGAAGCTTTCTTT.

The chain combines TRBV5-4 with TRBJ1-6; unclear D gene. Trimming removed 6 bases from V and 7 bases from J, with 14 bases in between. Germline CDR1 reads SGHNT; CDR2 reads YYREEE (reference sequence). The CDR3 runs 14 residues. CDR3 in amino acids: CASNGGTRNSPLHF. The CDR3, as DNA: TGTGCCAGCAACGGAGGCACGAGGAATTCACCCCTCCACTTT.

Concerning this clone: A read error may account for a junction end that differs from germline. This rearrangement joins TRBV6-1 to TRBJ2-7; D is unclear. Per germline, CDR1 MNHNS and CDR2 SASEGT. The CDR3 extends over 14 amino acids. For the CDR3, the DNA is TGTGCCAGCAGTGTCGACATGTTTAGGTACGAGCAGTACTTT. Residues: CASSVDMFRYEQYF.

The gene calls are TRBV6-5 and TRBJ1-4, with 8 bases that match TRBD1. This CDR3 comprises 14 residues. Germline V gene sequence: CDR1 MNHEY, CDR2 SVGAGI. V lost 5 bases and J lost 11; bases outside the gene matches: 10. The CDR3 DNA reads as TGTGCCAGCAGTAAGGGACAGGCGACTACCAAACTGTTTTTT. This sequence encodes CASSKGQATTKLFF.

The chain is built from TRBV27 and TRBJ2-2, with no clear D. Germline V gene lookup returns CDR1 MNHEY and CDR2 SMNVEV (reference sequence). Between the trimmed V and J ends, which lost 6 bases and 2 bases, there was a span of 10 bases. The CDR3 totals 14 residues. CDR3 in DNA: TGTGCCAGCAGGTACAGATTAAACACCGGGGAGCTGTTTTTT. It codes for CASRYRLNTGELFF.

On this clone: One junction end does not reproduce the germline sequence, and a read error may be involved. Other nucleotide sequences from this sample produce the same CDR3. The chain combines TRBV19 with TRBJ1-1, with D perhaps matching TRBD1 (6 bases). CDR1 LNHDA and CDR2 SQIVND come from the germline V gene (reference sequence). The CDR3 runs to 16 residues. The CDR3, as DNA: TGCGCCAGTAGTCCCCCGGGACACGTCATGAACACTGAAGCTTTCTTT. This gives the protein CASSPPGHVMNTEAFF.

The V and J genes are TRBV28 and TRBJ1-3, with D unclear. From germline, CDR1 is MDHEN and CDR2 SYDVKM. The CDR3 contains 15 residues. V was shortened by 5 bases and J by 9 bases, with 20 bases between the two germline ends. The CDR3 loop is CASSPTDGVLGTIYF. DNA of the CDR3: TGTGCCAGCAGTCCCACGGACGGGGTACTAGGCACCATATATTTT. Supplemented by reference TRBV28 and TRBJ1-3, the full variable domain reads DVKVTQSSRYLVKRTGEKVFLECVQDMDHENMFWYRQDPGLGLRLIYFSYDVKMKEKGDIPEGYSVSREKKERFSLILESASTNQTSMYLCASSPTDGVLGTIYFGEGSWLTVV.

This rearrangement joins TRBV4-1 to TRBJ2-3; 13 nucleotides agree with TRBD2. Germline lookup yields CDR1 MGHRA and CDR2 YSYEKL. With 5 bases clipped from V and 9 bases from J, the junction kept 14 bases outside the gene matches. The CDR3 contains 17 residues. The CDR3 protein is CASSVTRTSGGQETQYF. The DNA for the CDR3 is TGCGCCAGCAGCGTAACCCGGACTAGCGGGGGTCAGGAAACGCAGTATTTT.

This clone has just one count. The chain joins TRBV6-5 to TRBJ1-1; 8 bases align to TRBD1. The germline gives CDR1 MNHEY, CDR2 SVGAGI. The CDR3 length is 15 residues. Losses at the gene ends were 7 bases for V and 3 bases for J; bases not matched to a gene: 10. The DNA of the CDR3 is TGTGCCAGCACCCGGCAGGGGGCGCCGGACACTGAAGCTTTCTTT. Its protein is CASTRQGAPDTEAFF.